One and the same sample provided the 12 T cell receptor beta chains below, sequenced in a study of T cell changes during pregnancy in multiple sclerosis. Sequencing used immunoSEQ multiplex PCR; TCRdb keeps in-frame clones, though not all of them. The table includes approximately 88,000 clones, almost 95% detected once. The material was peripheral blood, obtained in the first trimester of pregnancy. Receptor source: a female donor with multiple sclerosis, enrolled in a pregnancy study.

The V and J genes are TRBV2 and TRBJ2-5, with 10 bases identical to TRBD1. The CDR3 has 14 residues. Germline V gene lookup returns CDR1 SNHLY and CDR2 FYNNEI. V dropped 6 bases and J dropped 4; count of bases not matched to a gene: 5. CDR3 nucleotide sequence: TGTGCCAGCAGGCGACAGGGGGCAGGAGAGACCCAGTACTTC. The encoded protein is CASRRQGAGETQYF.

This clone was seen once. The chain couples TRBV2 to TRBJ2-5; TRBD2 agrees at 8 bases. The junction had 5 bases not matched to a gene; V was cut back by 0 bases and J by 5 bases. The CDR3 is made up of 15 amino acids. Germline V gene data show CDR1 as SNHLY and CDR2 as FYNNEI. The CDR3 reads CASSEALAGTETQYF. CDR3 bases: TGTGCCAGCAGTGAAGCGCTAGCGGGTACGGAGACCCAGTACTTC.

The rearrangement joins TRBV7-8 to TRBJ2-6; TRBD1 matches 10 bases. Germline CDR1 is SGHVS and CDR2 is FQNEAQ. V shed 5 bases, J shed 0 bases, and the junction held 7 bases outside the gene matches. This CDR3 is built from 18 residues. The CDR3 loop reads CASSADRGLGSGANVLTF. The CDR3 DNA follows: TGTGCCAGCAGCGCCGACAGGGGGCTGGGCTCTGGGGCCAACGTCCTGACTTTC.

The CDR3 region has the DNA TGCGCCAGCAGCTTGGCCGGCGGCACTATGACCCCTAAAGAGACCCAGTACTTC. Translation gives CASSLAGGTMTPKETQYF. The chain combines TRBV5-1 with TRBJ2-5; the D is unclear. The CDR3 length is 18 residues. The V and J ends lost 0 bases and 3 bases respectively, with 21 bases between them. Per the germline V gene, CDR1 is SGHRS and CDR2 is YFSETQ.

The chain uses TRBV29-1 and TRBJ2-3, with unresolved D. V shed 3 bases and J shed 6 bases, with 7 bases lying between them. The germline V gene has CDR1 SQVTM and CDR2 ANQGSEA. The CDR3 consists of 11 residues. The CDR3 here is CSVELVDTQYF. CDR3 DNA sequence: TGCAGCGTTGAGTTAGTGGATACGCAGTATTTT.

The J gene is TRBJ1-2, the V gene TRBV19; 9 positions agree with TRBD1. Trimming cost V 5 bases and J 7 bases; bases outside gene matches: 5. The CDR3 sequence is 13 residues long. From germline, CDR1 is LNHDA and CDR2 SQIVND (reference sequence). In DNA form, the CDR3 reads TGTGCCAGTAGTTCCCGGGACAGGGCTGGCTACACCTTC. Protein sequence: CASSSRDRAGYTF.

This sequence joins TRBV19 and TRBJ2-7; TRBD2 might be the D (6 bases). Trimming removed 3 bases at V and 7 bases at J, with 19 bases between. Germline V gene lookup returns CDR1 LNHDA and CDR2 SQIVND (reference sequence). CDR3 length: 15 residues. CDR3 sequence (DNA): TGTGCCAGTAGTATCCGCGGGACTCCGCCGGGTGAGCAGTACTTC. Translated: CASSIRGTPPGEQYF.

The V call is TRBV27, the J call TRBJ2-1; 16 bases map to TRBD2. Germline assignment: CDR1 MNHEY and CDR2 SMNVEV (reference sequence). This CDR3 is 17 amino acids long. With 3 bases clipped from V and 7 bases from J, the junction kept 6 bases outside the gene matches. The CDR3 DNA is TGTGCCAGCAGTTTCGGGACTAGCGGGAGGGAAAAAAATGAGCAGTTCTTC. As protein: CASSFGTSGREKNEQFF.

The sample holds a few counts of this clone. The J gene is TRBJ1-5, the V gene TRBV15, with 7 bases lining up with TRBD1. V lost 2 bases and J lost 5; bases outside the gene matches: 9. The CDR3 sequence is 16 residues long. The germline V gene encodes CDR1 LNHNV and CDR2 YYDKDF (reference sequence). CDR3 nucleotide sequence: TGTGCCACCAGCAGACCCGGGACAGCTGGAGATCAGCCCCAGCATTTT. It codes for CATSRPGTAGDQPQHF.

CDR3 amino acids: CASSLVGLVREQFF. CDR3 sequence (DNA): TGTGCCAGCAGCTTAGTCGGACTAGTCCGGGAGCAGTTCTTC. The V and J genes are TRBV7-2 and TRBJ2-1; 7 bases match TRBD2. V trimming: 1 base; J trimming: 10 bases; junction bases outside the gene matches: 7. Germline-derived CDR1 and CDR2 are SGHTA and FQGNSA. This CDR3 has 14 residues. The entire variable domain, with the rest obtained from reference TRBV7-2 and TRBJ2-1, is as follows: GAGVSQSPSNKVTEKGKDVELRCDPISGHTALYWYRQSLGQGLEFLIYFQGNSAPDKSGLPSDRFSAERTGGSVSTLTIQRTQQEDSAVYLCASSLVGLVREQFFGPGTRLTVL.

J is TRBJ2-4 and V is TRBV18; TRBD1 aligns across 11 bases. The V and J ends lost 2 bases and 1 base, in that order; junction bases with no gene match: 4. This CDR3 comprises 17 residues. Germline V gene sequence: CDR1 KGHSH, CDR2 LQKENI. Here the CDR3 reads CASSPSWDRGAKNIQYF. The CDR3 nucleotides read TGTGCCAGCTCACCAAGCTGGGACAGGGGGGCCAAAAACATTCAGTACTTC.

The chain recombines TRBV11-2 with TRBJ2-7; tentatively, D is TRBD2 (5 bases). This CDR3 is 16 amino acids long. Germline CDR1 is SGHAT and CDR2 is FQNNGV. Trimming cost V 1 base and J 0 bases, with 13 bases left between them. The CDR3 DNA reads as TGTGCCAGCAGCTTAGTTTCCGGGAAAAGCTCCTACGAGCAGTACTTC. Amino acids: CASSLVSGKSSYEQYF.